Described below is a single TCR beta chain sequence and its context. Its antigen is not known. CDR1 is MNHNS and CDR2 is SASEGT in the germline V gene. V lost 8 bases to trimming and J lost 3 bases; unmatched junction nucleotides: 10. The CDR3 is 15 amino acids. This record comes from a study of beta chain features in type 1 diabetes. Study-level points and caveats: Patients with type 1 diabetes showed fewer VDJ junction insertions and more deletions. In comparison with healthy donors, patients had naive, central memory and Treg TCRB repertoires that appeared more similar. Within each of all four CD4+ subsets, Type 1 diabetes patients had TCRB CDR3s that were moderately but significantly shorter.

The sequenced template was cDNA made from the entire isolated RNA. Profiling relied on immunoSEQ multiplex PCR, and the TCRdb table lists in-frame clones only, not all of them. This table holds 200,000 to 250,000 clones, 12% to 15% found once. The V gene is TRBV6-1, the J gene TRBJ2-7; 10 nucleotides match TRBD1. What was sequenced was naive CD4+ T cells from blood. This sequence originates from a woman aged 40 to 55 in good health. The CDR3 loop reads CASSRSGQGHYEQYF. In nucleotides, the CDR3 is TGTGCCAGCTCCAGATCGGGACAGGGGCACTACGAGCAGTACTTC.